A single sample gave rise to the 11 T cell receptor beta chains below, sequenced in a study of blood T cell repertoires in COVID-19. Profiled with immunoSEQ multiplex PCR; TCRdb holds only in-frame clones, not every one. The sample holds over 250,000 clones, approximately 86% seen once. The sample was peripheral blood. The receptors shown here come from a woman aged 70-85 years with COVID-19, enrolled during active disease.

The CDR3 region is CASSLRSSGGASTDTQYF. The DNA of the CDR3 is TGTGCCAGCAGCTTAAGGTCTAGCGGGGGGGCTAGCACAGATACGCAGTATTTT. The V gene is TRBV7-2, the J gene TRBJ2-3, with 12 bases lining up with TRBD2. V lost 2 bases to trimming and J lost 0 bases; unmatched junction nucleotides: 6. Germline CDR1 reads SGHTA; CDR2 reads FQGNSA. The CDR3 has 18 amino acids.

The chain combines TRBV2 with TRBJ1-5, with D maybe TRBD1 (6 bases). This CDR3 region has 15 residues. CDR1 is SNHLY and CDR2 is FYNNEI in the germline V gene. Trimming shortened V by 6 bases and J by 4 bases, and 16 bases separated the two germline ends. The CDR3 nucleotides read TGTGCCAGCAGCCCGGGACAACCTGGGAATCAGCCCCAGCATTTT. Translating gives CASSPGQPGNQPQHF. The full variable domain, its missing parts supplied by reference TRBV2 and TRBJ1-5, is EPEVTQTPSHQVTQMGQEVILRCVPISNHLYFYWYRQILGQKVEFLVSFYNNEISEKSEIFDDQFSVERPDGSNFTLKIRSTKLEDSAMYFCASSPGQPGNQPQHFGDGTRLSIL.

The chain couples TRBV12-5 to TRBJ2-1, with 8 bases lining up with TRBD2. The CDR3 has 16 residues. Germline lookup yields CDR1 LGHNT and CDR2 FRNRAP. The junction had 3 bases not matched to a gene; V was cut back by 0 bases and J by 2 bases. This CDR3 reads CASGLVRAGAYNEQFF. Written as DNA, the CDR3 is TGTGCTAGTGGTTTGGTACGAGCGGGGGCCTACAATGAGCAGTTCTTC.

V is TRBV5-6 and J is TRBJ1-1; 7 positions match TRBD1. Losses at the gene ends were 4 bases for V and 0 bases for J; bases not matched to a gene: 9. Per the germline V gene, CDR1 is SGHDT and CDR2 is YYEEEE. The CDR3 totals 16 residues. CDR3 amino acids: CASSPRWGQMNTEAFF. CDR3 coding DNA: TGTGCCAGCAGCCCGAGGTGGGGACAGATGAACACTGAAGCTTTCTTT.

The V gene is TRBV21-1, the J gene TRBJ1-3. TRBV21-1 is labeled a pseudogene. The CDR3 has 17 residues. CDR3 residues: CASSKAQRSCCRNTIYF. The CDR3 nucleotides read TGTGCCAGCAGCAAAGCGCAAAGGAGCTGTTGTCGAAACACCATATATTTT.

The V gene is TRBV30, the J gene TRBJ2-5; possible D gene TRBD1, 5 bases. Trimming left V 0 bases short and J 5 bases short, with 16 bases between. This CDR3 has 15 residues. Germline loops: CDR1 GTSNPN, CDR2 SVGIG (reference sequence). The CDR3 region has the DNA TGTGCCTGGAGTGTCGAAAACAGGCGCGGCGAGACCCAGTACTTC. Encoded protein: CAWSVENRRGETQYF.

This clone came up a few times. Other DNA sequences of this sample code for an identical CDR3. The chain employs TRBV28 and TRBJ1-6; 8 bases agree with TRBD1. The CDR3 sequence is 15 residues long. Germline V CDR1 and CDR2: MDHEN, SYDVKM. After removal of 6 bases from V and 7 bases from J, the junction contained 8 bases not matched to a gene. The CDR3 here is CASSPRDRINSPLHF. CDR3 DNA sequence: TGTGCCAGCAGCCCTCGGGACAGGATAAATTCACCCCTCCACTTT.

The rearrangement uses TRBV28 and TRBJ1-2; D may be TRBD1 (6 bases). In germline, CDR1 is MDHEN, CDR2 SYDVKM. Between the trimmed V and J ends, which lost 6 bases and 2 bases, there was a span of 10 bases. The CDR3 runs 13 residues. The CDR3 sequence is CASSRGQNYGYTF. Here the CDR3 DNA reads TGTGCCAGCAGCCGTGGACAGAACTATGGCTACACCTTC.

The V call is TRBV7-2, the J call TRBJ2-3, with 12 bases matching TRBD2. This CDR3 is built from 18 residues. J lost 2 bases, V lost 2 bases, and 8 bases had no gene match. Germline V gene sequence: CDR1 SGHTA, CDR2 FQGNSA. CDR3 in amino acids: CASSLTSGLAGPTDTQYF. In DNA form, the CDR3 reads TGTGCCAGCAGCTTAACATCCGGACTAGCGGGGCCCACAGATACGCAGTATTTT.

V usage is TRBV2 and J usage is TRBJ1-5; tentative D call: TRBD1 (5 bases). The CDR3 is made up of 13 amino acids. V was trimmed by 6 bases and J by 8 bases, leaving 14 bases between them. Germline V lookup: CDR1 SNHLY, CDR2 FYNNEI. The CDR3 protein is CASRVGGLEPQHF. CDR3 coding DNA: TGTGCCAGCAGAGTGGGGGGATTGGAGCCCCAGCATTTT.

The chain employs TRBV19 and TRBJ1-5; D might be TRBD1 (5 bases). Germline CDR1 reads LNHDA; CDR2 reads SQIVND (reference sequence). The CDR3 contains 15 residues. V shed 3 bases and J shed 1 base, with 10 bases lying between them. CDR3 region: CASSIRESSNQPQHF. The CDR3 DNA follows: TGTGCCAGTAGTATCAGGGAATCGAGCAATCAGCCCCAGCATTTT. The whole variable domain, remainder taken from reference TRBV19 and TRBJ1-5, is DGGITQSPKYLFRKEGQNVTLSCEQNLNHDAMYWYRQDPGQGLRLIYYSQIVNDFQKGDIAEGYSVSREKKESFPLTVTSAQKNPTAFYLCASSIRESSNQPQHFGDGTRLSIL.